This is a list of T cell receptor beta chains from one sample in a study of control samples from healthy donors and cancer patients. Sequencing used immunoSEQ multiplex PCR; TCRdb keeps in-frame clones, though not all of them. The table lists about 150,000 clones, more than 85% of them singletons. Sequenced material: blood. Source of these receptors: a man aged 18 to 29 in good health. Each CDR3 is given with its conserved first and last residue. The D gene is left open where the match is weak. For some rows the clone size is stated as once, few or many, or as a class when expanded; others skip it.

j_gene	d_gene	v_gene	abundance	CDR3aa	CDR3nt
TRBJ2-1	-	TRBV9	once	CASSVDRDEQFF	TGTGCCAGCAGCGTAGATCGGGATGAGCAGTTCTTC
TRBJ1-1	-	TRBV6-6	-	CASSYDVQVFEAFF	TGTGCCAGCAGTTACGACGTACAGGTGTTTGAAGCTTTCTTT
TRBJ2-1	TRBD2	TRBV11-3	-	CASSPRGSGVLDEQFF	TGTGCCAGCAGCCCCCGGGGTAGCGGGGTGCTCGATGAGCAGTTCTTC
TRBJ2-5	TRBD2	TRBV15	once	CATSRDPLAGVLSETQYF	TGTGCCACCAGCAGAGATCCTCTAGCGGGGGTTTTGAGTGAGACCCAGTACTTC
TRBJ1-6	-	TRBV5-4	-	CASSLGGRVLSGTSPLHF	TGTGCCAGCAGCTTGGGCGGTCGGGTGCTCTCAGGGACTTCACCCCTCCACTTT
TRBJ1-1	-	TRBV30	once	CAWSVVTASTEAFF	TGTGCCTGGAGTGTGGTAACGGCCAGCACTGAAGCTTTCTTT
TRBJ2-2	TRBD2	TRBV7-8	-	CAVRSGNLQGELFF	TGTGCGGTCCGGAGCGGGAACCTACAAGGGGAGCTGTTTTTT
TRBJ1-1	-	TRBV5-4	-	CASSLREQAFF	TGTGCCAGCAGCTTACGAGAACAAGCTTTCTTT
TRBJ1-1	-	TRBV6-5	once	CATLRGKAFF	TGTGCCACCTTGCGAGGGAAAGCTTTCTTT
TRBJ2-2	-	TRBV7-6	few	CASSLFAANTGELFF	TGTGCCAGCAGCTTATTCGCGGCGAACACCGGGGAGCTGTTTTTT
TRBJ1-2	TRBD1	TRBV5-4	-	CASSMTGGHGYTF	TGTGCCAGCAGCATGACAGGGGGCCATGGCTACACCTTC
TRBJ1-5	-	TRBV4-1	-	CASSQGNSNQPQHF	TGCGCCAGCAGCCAAGGAAATAGCAATCAGCCCCAGCATTTT
TRBJ1-1	-	TRBV28	once	CASSLFLRGSMNTEAFF	TGTGCCAGCAGTTTATTCCTCAGGGGTAGTATGAACACTGAAGCTTTCTTT
TRBJ2-5	TRBD2	TRBV7-2	-	CASSRSGNQETQYF	TGTGCCAGCAGCAGAAGCGGGAACCAAGAGACCCAGTACTTC
TRBJ1-1	-	TRBV28	-	CASSLGAVADEAFF	TGTGCCAGCAGTTTAGGCGCGGTAGCCGATGAAGCTTTCTTT
TRBJ2-5	-	TRBV19	-	CASNAGKPQETQYF	TGTGCCAGTAACGCAGGGAAGCCCCAAGAGACCCAGTACTTC
TRBJ2-1	TRBD2	TRBV5-1	-	CASSYRGGVDEQFF	TGCGCCAGCAGCTACCGGGGAGGGGTAGATGAGCAGTTCTTC
TRBJ2-5	TRBD2	TRBV5-1	few	CASTLGNSGGQETQYF	TGCGCCAGCACCTTGGGGAATAGCGGGGGCCAAGAGACCCAGTACTTC
TRBJ2-7	-	TRBV6-5	-	CASSRGQSYEQYF	TGTGCCAGCAGTCGGGGTCAATCCTACGAGCAGTACTTC
TRBJ1-2	TRBD1	TRBV20-1	-	CSASIAGTGYGYTF	TGCAGTGCTAGTATAGCCGGGACAGGCTATGGCTACACCTTC
TRBJ2-7	TRBD1	TRBV7-6	once	CASSLKGPGQGAPLRSYEQYF	TGTGCCAGCAGCTTAAAGGGTCCGGGACAGGGGGCTCCCTTAAGGTCCTACGAGCAGTACTTC
TRBJ2-3	-	TRBV7-3	-	CASSPALGPDTQYF	TGTGCCAGCAGCCCTGCGCTCGGGCCAGATACGCAGTATTTT
TRBJ1-5	TRBD1	TRBV30	-	CAWSTLGTASNQPQHF	TGTGCCTGGAGCACTCTCGGGACAGCAAGCAATCAGCCCCAGCATTTT
TRBJ1-1	-	TRBV11-2	once	CASSLDRTDRITEAFF	TGTGCCAGCAGCTTAGATCGAACGGATAGGATCACTGAAGCTTTCTTT
TRBJ1-4	-	TRBV2	-	CASSEGSVYEKLFF	TGTGCCAGCAGTGAGGGGTCGGTATATGAAAAACTGTTTTTT
TRBJ2-5	TRBD2	TRBV6-6	-	CASSLEAGGTETQYF	TGTGCCAGCAGTTTGGAAGCGGGGGGTACGGAGACCCAGTACTTC
TRBJ1-1	-	TRBV11-2	-	CASSPSAGYTEAFF	TGTGCCAGCAGCCCCTCGGCAGGGTACACTGAAGCTTTCTTT
TRBJ2-7	TRBD1	TRBV30	-	CAWNPGQFAYEQYF	TGTGCCTGGAACCCGGGACAGTTCGCCTACGAGCAGTACTTC
TRBJ2-7	TRBD2	TRBV7-9	-	CASSLGSGTSYEQYF	TGTGCCAGCAGCTTAGGTAGCGGGACCTCCTACGAGCAGTACTTC
TRBJ2-1	-	TRBV4-1	-	CASNLDSSSYNEQFF	TGCGCCAGCAACCTGGACTCTAGCTCCTACAATGAGCAGTTCTTC
TRBJ2-1	-	TRBV27	-	CASSLWLANNEQFF	TGTGCCAGCAGTTTATGGTTAGCTAACAATGAGCAGTTCTTC
TRBJ1-5	-	TRBV6-5	-	CASSTRGGNQPQHF	TGTGCCAGCAGCACCAGGGGTGGCAATCAGCCCCAGCATTTT
TRBJ2-7	TRBD2	TRBV7-8	-	CASSLARVSSGRGVYQYF	TGTGCCAGCAGCTTAGCGCGCGTTTCTAGCGGGAGGGGAGTCTACCAGTACTTC
TRBJ1-1	TRBD1	TRBV27	once	CASSSMGQANTEAFF	TGTGCCAGCAGTTCGATGGGACAGGCGAACACTGAAGCTTTCTTT
TRBJ2-7	-	TRBV6-5	-	CASRRGGDEQYF	TGTGCCAGCAGACGGGGCGGCGACGAGCAGTACTTC
TRBJ2-1	TRBD1	TRBV19	-	CASSAPGQGSNEQFF	TGTGCCAGTAGTGCACCGGGACAGGGCTCCAATGAGCAGTTCTTC
TRBJ2-1	-	TRBV5-6	-	CASSGQSLYNEQFF	TGTGCCAGCAGCGGACAGTCTCTCTACAATGAGCAGTTCTTC
TRBJ2-3	TRBD2	TRBV30	-	CAWSFAGGPANQYF	TGTGCCTGGAGTTTTGCGGGGGGGCCGGCAAACCAGTATTTT
TRBJ2-5	-	TRBV5-1	once	CASSSWGGEETQYF	TGCGCCAGCAGCTCCTGGGGAGGAGAAGAGACCCAGTACTTC
TRBJ2-5	-	TRBV10-3	-	CAISEARAQETQYF	TGTGCCATCAGTGAGGCGAGGGCTCAAGAGACCCAGTACTTC
TRBJ1-1	-	TRBV5-1	few	CASSSTGNTEAFF	TGCGCCAGCAGCTCGACAGGGAACACTGAAGCTTTCTTT
TRBJ2-7	-	TRBV11-3	-	CASSQTRGGEQYF	TGTGCCAGCAGCCAAACCAGGGGAGGCGAGCAGTACTTC
TRBJ1-4	-	TRBV6-1	-	CASSAADLSSNEKLFF	TGTGCCAGCAGTGCTGCCGACCTTTCGTCTAATGAAAAACTGTTTTTT